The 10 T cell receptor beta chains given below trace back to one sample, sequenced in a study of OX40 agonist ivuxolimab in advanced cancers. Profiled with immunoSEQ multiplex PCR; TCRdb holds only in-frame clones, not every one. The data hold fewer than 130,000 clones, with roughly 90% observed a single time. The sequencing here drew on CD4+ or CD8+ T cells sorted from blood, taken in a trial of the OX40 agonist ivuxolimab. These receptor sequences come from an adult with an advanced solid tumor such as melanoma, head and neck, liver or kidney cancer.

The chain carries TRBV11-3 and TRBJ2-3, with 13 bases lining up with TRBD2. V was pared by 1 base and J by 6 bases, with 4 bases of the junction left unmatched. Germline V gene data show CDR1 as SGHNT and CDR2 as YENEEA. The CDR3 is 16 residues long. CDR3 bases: TGTGCCAGCAGCTTAGGGACTAGCGGGGGCTCGGATACGCAGTATTTT. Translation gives CASSLGTSGGSDTQYF.

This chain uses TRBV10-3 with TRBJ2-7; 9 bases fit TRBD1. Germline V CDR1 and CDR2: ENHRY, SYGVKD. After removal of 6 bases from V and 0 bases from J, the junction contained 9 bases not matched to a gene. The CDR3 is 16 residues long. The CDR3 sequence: CAISPAGGQGSYEQYF. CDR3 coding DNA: TGTGCCATCAGCCCAGCCGGGGGACAGGGCTCCTACGAGCAGTACTTC.

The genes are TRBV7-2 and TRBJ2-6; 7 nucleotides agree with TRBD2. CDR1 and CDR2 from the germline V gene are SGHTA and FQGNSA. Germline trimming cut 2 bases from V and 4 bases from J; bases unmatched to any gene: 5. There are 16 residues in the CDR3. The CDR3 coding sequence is TGTGCCAGCAGCTTACAAGCGGGGCCCGGGGCCAACGTCCTGACTTTC. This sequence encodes CASSLQAGPGANVLTF.

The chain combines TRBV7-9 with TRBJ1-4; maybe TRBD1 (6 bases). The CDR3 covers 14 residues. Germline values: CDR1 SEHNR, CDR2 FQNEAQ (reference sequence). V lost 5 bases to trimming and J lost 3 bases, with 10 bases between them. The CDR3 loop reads CASSRQDSNEKLFF. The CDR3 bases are TGTGCCAGCAGCCGACAGGACTCTAATGAAAAACTGTTTTTT.

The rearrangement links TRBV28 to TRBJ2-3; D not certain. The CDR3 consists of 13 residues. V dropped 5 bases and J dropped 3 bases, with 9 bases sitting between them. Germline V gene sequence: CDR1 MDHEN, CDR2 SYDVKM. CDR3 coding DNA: TGTGCCAGCAGTCCGGACGGGACAGATACGCAGTATTTT. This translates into CASSPDGTDTQYF.

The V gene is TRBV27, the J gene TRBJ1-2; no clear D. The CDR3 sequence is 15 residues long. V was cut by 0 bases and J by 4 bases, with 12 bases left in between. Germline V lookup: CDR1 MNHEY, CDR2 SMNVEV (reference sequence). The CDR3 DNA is TGTGCCAGCAGTTTATCGATCGCCGGACTCTATGGCTACACCTTC. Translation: CASSLSIAGLYGYTF.

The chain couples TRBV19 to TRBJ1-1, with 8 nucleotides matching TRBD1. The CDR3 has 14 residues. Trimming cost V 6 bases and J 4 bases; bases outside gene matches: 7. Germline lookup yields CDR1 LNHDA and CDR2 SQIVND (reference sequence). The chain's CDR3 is CASRQGVQGTEAFF. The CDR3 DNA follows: TGTGCCAGTAGACAGGGGGTCCAAGGCACTGAAGCTTTCTTT.

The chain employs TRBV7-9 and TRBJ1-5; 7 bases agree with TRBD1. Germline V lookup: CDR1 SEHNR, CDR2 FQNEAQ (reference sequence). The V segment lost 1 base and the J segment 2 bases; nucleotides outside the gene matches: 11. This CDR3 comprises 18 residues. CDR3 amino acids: CASSLGAPNRGGNQPQHF. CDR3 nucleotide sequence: TGTGCCAGCAGCTTAGGGGCCCCGAACAGGGGAGGCAATCAGCCCCAGCATTTT.

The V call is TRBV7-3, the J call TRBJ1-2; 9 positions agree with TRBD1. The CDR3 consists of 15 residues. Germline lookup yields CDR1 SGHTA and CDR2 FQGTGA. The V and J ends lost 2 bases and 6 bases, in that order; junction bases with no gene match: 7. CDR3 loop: CASSLEGTGTDGYTF. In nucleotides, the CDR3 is TGTGCCAGCAGCTTAGAAGGGACAGGGACGGATGGCTACACCTTC.

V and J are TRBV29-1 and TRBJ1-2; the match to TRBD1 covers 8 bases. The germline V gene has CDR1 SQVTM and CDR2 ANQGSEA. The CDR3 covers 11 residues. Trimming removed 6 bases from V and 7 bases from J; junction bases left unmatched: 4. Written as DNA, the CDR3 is TGCAGCGTCCAGGGGGCGTCTGGCTACACCTTC. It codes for CSVQGASGYTF.